These 4 T cell receptor beta chains originate from one sample sequenced in a study of CD8 T cells in Susac syndrome. The RNA, about 0.45 to 1 ug, was put through reverse transcription using random hexamers. TCRdb independently ran MiXCR on the immunoSEQ multiplex PCR reads; one entry per CDR3 protein. In the table there are under 150,000 distinct CDR3 sequences, roughly 94% of which are singletons. Sequenced: CD4+ T cells from PBMCs. The receptors stem from a human donor with multiple sclerosis.

The J gene is TRBJ1-1, the V gene TRBV29-1; 8 nucleotides align to TRBD1. After removal of 4 bases from V and 5 bases from J, the junction contained 9 bases not matched to a gene. This CDR3 has 14 amino acids. The germline CDR1 and CDR2 sequences are SQVTM and ANQGSEA. This chain's CDR3 is CSVASRTGSTEAFF. The DNA of the CDR3 is TGCAGCGTTGCCTCGAGGACAGGGAGTACTGAAGCTTTCTTT.

Points on this clonotype: One junction end does not reproduce the germline sequence, and a read error may be involved. The chain combines TRBV7-9 with TRBJ1-2, with D perhaps TRBD1 (5 bases). The CDR3 contains 9 residues. CDR1 SEHNR and CDR2 FQNEAQ come from the germline V gene (reference sequence). CDR3 loop: CASSLFGGF. CDR3 nucleotide sequence: TGTGCCAGCAGCCTATTCGGGGGCTTC. Looking up the rest from reference TRBV7-9 and TRBJ1-2 gives the full variable domain: DTGVSQNPRHKITKRGQNVTFRCDPISEHNRLYWYRQTLGQGPEFLTYFQNEAQLEKSRLLSDRFSAERPKGSFSTLEIQRTEQGDSAMYLCASSLFGGFGSGTRLTVV.

This clonotype came up a few times. The chain links TRBV3-1 to TRBJ2-2; 9 positions agree with TRBD2. After removal of 0 bases from V and 5 bases from J, the junction contained 16 bases not matched to a gene. The CDR3 length is 20 residues. CDR1 LGHDT and CDR2 YNNKEL come from the germline V gene (reference sequence). The CDR3 region has the DNA TGTGCCAGCAGCCAAGATTGGAGGACTAGCGTTGGGGGGTCGACCGGGGAGCTGTTTTTT. Protein product: CASSQDWRTSVGGSTGELFF.

The count of this clonotype is one. The chain combines TRBV7-2 with TRBJ1-2, with D tentatively TRBD1 (6 bases). This CDR3 spans 16 amino acids. Looked up from germline, CDR1 is SGHTA and CDR2 is FQGNSA. V shed 4 bases and J shed 6 bases, with 21 bases lying between them. CDR3 nucleotides: TGTGCCAGCAGCTCGATACCAAGGGGGGTAGTGGATGGCTACACCTTC. This encodes CASSSIPRGVVDGYTF.